This TCR beta chain derives from a study of OX40 agonist ivuxolimab in advanced cancers. Background on the study: Treatment received earlier with anti-PD-1, anti-PD-L1 or anti-CTLA-4 agents was allowed, and 40% had some. Patients achieving partial responses numbered three: one hepatocellular carcinoma case and two cutaneous melanoma cases.

This clone was counted only a few times. Its antigen is as yet unknown. Points from the study as a whole: At doses 0.1 to 3.0 mg/kg, CD4+ and CD8+ clones expanded.

CDR3 length: 14 residues. Germline V CDR1 and CDR2: SGHDN, FVKESK. Trimming removed 2 bases from V and 6 bases from J, with 13 bases in between. Libraries were prepared by immunoSEQ multiplex PCR; TCRdb keeps only in-frame clonotypes and omits some of them. The table includes tens of thousands of clones, about 86% detected once. The chain employs TRBV14 and TRBJ1-2, with D possibly being TRBD1 (6 bases). The source is an adult with an advanced solid tumor such as melanoma, head and neck, liver or kidney cancer. The specimen comprised CD4+ or CD8+ T cells sorted from blood, sampled in a trial of the OX40 agonist ivuxolimab. This CDR3 reads CASSQRAGADGYTF. CDR3 nucleotide sequence: TGTGCCAGCAGCCAAAGAGCGGGGGCGGATGGCTACACCTTC.